A single sample is the source of the 15 T cell receptor beta chains below, sequenced in a study of cytomegalovirus exposure and HLA in healthy donors. Primers: 60 Vbeta forward and 13 Jbeta reverse. Assay: immunoSEQ multiplex PCR; the TCRdb copy retains only in-frame clones and omits some. The data hold 100,000 to 150,000 clones, with roughly a tenth observed a single time. The sequenced sample was PBMCs. The receptors were sampled from a woman under 30 in good health and CMV-seropositive.

This clone was recorded a few times. The V gene is TRBV19, the J gene TRBJ1-1; no reliable D call. Trimming removed 1 base from V and 7 bases from J, with 10 bases in between. Germline CDR1 is LNHDA and CDR2 is SQIVND (reference sequence). CDR3 length equals 13 residues. The CDR3 sequence is CASSIAWPLEAFF. The CDR3 DNA follows: TGTGCCAGTAGTATAGCGTGGCCGCTTGAAGCTTTCTTT.

The rearrangement uses TRBV11-3 and TRBJ2-5; 10 bases agree with TRBD2. CDR1 is SGHNT, CDR2 YENEEA, per germline. V gave up 4 bases and J gave up 2 bases; unmatched junction bases: 4. The CDR3 totals 15 residues. CDR3 coding DNA: TGTGCCAGCAGCTCCCCAGCGGGAGGGCAAGAGACCCAGTACTTC. Its translation is CASSSPAGGQETQYF.

This clone was seen a handful of times. Relative to the germline gene, one junction end is altered; a read error may explain this. This sequence joins TRBV7-9 and TRBJ1-6; D is uncertain. Per germline, CDR1 SEHNR and CDR2 FQNEAQ (reference sequence). The CDR3 contains 13 residues. CDR3: CASSPHVSPLPTF. CDR3 sequence (DNA): TGTGCCAGCTCCCCTCACGTCTCACCTCTCCCCACTTTT.

V usage is TRBV28 and J usage is TRBJ1-2, with D possibly matching TRBD1 (6 bases). The CDR3 has 13 amino acids. CDR1 is MDHEN, CDR2 SYDVKM, per germline. V was shortened by 8 bases and J by 7 bases, with 17 bases between the two germline ends. In DNA form, the CDR3 reads TGTGCCAGCCTCCCAGGGGCCGGCCGTGGCTACACCTTC. Translated, it gives CASLPGAGRGYTF.

This chain uses TRBV5-4 with TRBJ2-1; 15 bases align to TRBD2. Germline assignment: CDR1 SGHNT and CDR2 YYREEE (reference sequence). The CDR3 loop spans 16 amino acids. V trimming: 4 bases; J trimming: 6 bases; junction bases outside the gene matches: 5. The CDR3 region is CASSRGLAGGLNEQFF. CDR3 in DNA: TGTGCCAGCAGCAGGGGACTAGCGGGAGGCCTCAATGAGCAGTTCTTC.

In DNA form, the CDR3 reads TGTGCCACTGTGGGGACAGAAGCTGAAAAACTGTTTTTT. Translated: CATVGTEAEKLFF. The chain links TRBV7-9 to TRBJ1-4; 7 nucleotides align to TRBD1. Germline trimming cut 10 bases from V and 7 bases from J; bases unmatched to any gene: 9. Germline CDR1 is SEHNR and CDR2 is FQNEAQ (reference sequence). The CDR3 sequence is 13 residues long.

The chain uses TRBV5-6 and TRBJ2-2, with 9 bases lining up with TRBD1. Trimming removed 3 bases from V and 2 bases from J; junction bases left unmatched: 8. Germline values: CDR1 SGHDT, CDR2 YYEEEE. This CDR3 comprises 17 residues. CDR3 nucleotide sequence: TGTGCCAGCAGCTCCACACGGGACAGGGTAAACACCGGGGAGCTGTTTTTT. Translation: CASSSTRDRVNTGELFF.

Only a few counts were recorded for this clone. V and J are TRBV28 and TRBJ1-3; no clear D. This CDR3 spans 11 amino acids. With 6 bases removed from V and 4 bases from J, the gap between germline ends came to 4 bases. Germline V gives CDR1 MDHEN, CDR2 SYDVKM. CDR3 residues: CASRRGNTIYF. The CDR3, as DNA: TGTGCCAGCAGGAGGGGAAACACCATATATTTT.

The chain recombines TRBV28 with TRBJ1-4; perhaps TRBD1 as D (6 bases). V shed 1 base and J shed 3 bases, with 12 bases lying between them. This CDR3 contains 16 residues. Germline V lookup: CDR1 MDHEN, CDR2 SYDVKM. The CDR3 loop is CASSLSIGQPNEKLFF. CDR3 coding DNA: TGTGCCAGCAGTTTATCCATCGGACAGCCTAATGAAAAACTGTTTTTT.

The V call is TRBV11-2, the J call TRBJ1-1; no clear D. Germline V gene data show CDR1 as SGHAT and CDR2 as FQNNGV. The CDR3 covers 14 residues. Between the trimmed V and J ends, which lost 1 base and 8 bases, there was a span of 14 bases. CDR3 DNA sequence: TGTGCCAGCAGCTTAGTTGGAGGGATCGACGAAGCTTTCTTT. Amino acids: CASSLVGGIDEAFF. The full variable domain, completed using reference TRBV11-2 and TRBJ1-1, is EAGVAQSPRYKIIEKRQSVAFWCNPISGHATLYWYQQILGQGPKLLIQFQNNGVVDDSQLPKDRFSAERLKGVDSTLKIQPAKLEDSAVYLCASSLVGGIDEAFFGQGTRLTVV.

The rearrangement links TRBV5-1 to TRBJ2-7, with 9 positions matching TRBD2. This CDR3 has 17 residues. CDR1 is SGHRS and CDR2 is YFSETQ in the germline V gene. Germline trimming cut 0 bases from V and 5 bases from J; bases unmatched to any gene: 12. The CDR3 bases are TGCGCCAGCAGCTTGGCCGGGTCTAGCGGGGAGGGCCACGAGCAGTACTTC. Its protein product is CASSLAGSSGEGHEQYF.

The V call is TRBV13, the J call TRBJ2-1; 16 bases map to TRBD2. The CDR3 totals 17 residues. Per germline, CDR1 PRHDT and CDR2 FYEKMQ (reference sequence). V lost 6 bases to trimming and J lost 2 bases; unmatched junction nucleotides: 4. The DNA of the CDR3 is TGTGCCAGCAGTCTGGGGACTAGCGGGAGGGCCTACAATGAGCAGTTCTTC. It translates to CASSLGTSGRAYNEQFF. Supplemented by reference TRBV13 and TRBJ2-1, the full variable domain reads AAGVIQSPRHLIKEKRETATLKCYPIPRHDTVYWYQQGPGQDPQFLISFYEKMQSDKGSIPDRFSAQQFSDYHSELNMSSLELGDSALYFCASSLGTSGRAYNEQFFGPGTRLTVL.

This clone showed up just a few times. This chain joins TRBV2 and TRBJ1-3; D not resolved. V lost 6 bases and J lost 6, with 9 bases in between. The CDR3 is made up of 12 amino acids. In germline, CDR1 is SNHLY, CDR2 FYNNEI. The chain's CDR3 is CASSKEENTIYF. DNA of the CDR3: TGTGCCAGCAGCAAAGAGGAAAACACCATATATTTT.

This clone was picked up a small number of times. Written as DNA, the CDR3 is TGCGCCAGCAGCCTGGGGGGGGGCACTGGGGAGACCCAGTACTTC. Translation gives CASSLGGGTGETQYF. The chain carries TRBV5-1 and TRBJ2-5; D may be TRBD2 (7 bases). CDR3 length: 15 residues. V was shortened by 4 bases and J by 5 bases, with 18 bases between the two germline ends. The germline CDR1 and CDR2 sequences are SGHRS and YFSETQ.

This rearrangement joins TRBV5-1 to TRBJ2-6; D ambiguous. There are 15 residues in the CDR3. V dropped 0 bases and J dropped 0 bases, with 4 bases sitting between them. Germline assignment: CDR1 SGHRS and CDR2 YFSETQ. The CDR3 DNA sequence: TGCGCCAGCAGCTTGGCCCTCTCTGGGGCCAACGTCCTGACTTTC. Its protein product is CASSLALSGANVLTF.